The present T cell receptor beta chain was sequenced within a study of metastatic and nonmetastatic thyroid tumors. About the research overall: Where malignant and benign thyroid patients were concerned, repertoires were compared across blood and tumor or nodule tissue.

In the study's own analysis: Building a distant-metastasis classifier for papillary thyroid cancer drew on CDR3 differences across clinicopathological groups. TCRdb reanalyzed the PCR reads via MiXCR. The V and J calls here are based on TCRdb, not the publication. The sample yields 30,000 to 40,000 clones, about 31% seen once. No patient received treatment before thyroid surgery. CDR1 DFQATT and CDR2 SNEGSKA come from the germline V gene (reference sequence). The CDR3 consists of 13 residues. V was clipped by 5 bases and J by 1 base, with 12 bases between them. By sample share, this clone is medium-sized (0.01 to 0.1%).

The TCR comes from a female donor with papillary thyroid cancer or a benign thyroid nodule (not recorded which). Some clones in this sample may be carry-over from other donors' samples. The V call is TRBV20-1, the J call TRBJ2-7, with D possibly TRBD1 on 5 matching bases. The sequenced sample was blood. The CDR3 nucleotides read TGCAGTGCTCCAGGGAAACGGTCCTACGAGCAGTACTTC. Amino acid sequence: CSAPGKRSYEQYF.